Listed below are T cell receptor beta chains from one sample, sequenced in a study of T cells in Graves' hyperthyroidism and ophthalmopathy. TCRdb recomputed calls from the multiplex PCR reads with MiXCR, one row per CDR3 protein. The table includes about 500,000 distinct CDR3 sequences, around 15% detected once. The sample taken for sequencing was blood. Source of these receptors: a woman aged 18 to 35 with Graves' hyperthyroidism. Each CDR3 is given with its conserved first and last residue. A D gene is named only where the DNA matches it firmly. Not every row has a clone size; where given, it reads once, few, many or a size class.

- | - | TRBJ2-1 | TRBV5-1 | CASSLAVRVDRSRYNEQFF | TGCGCCAGCAGCTTGGCGGTAAGGGTAGACAGGTCCCGTTACAATGAGCAGTTCTTC
TRBD2 | many | TRBJ2-7 | TRBV20-1 | CSAPRTSGSSYEQYF | TGCAGTGCTCCTCGGACTAGCGGGAGCTCCTACGAGCAGTACTTC
- | many | TRBJ1-1 | TRBV15 | CATSRSGLRDTEAFF | TGTGCCACCAGCAGGTCCGGACTAAGGGACACTGAAGCTTTCTTT
- | - | TRBJ2-7 | TRBV24-1 | CATSDLRVGGEQYF | TGTGCCACCAGTGATTTGCGGGTCGGCGGCGAGCAGTACTTC
- | many | TRBJ2-2 | TRBV5-5 | CASSLDRAGGELFF | TGTGCCAGCAGCTTGGACAGGGCGGGCGGGGAGCTGTTTTTT
TRBD1 | many | TRBJ2-3 | TRBV3-1 | CASSPRQGRSTDTQYF | TGTGCCAGCAGCCCTAGACAGGGACGTAGCACAGATACGCAGTATTTT
- | once | TRBJ1-1 | TRBV19 | CASSFQMNTEAFF | TGTGCCAGTAGTTTCCAGATGAACACTGAAGCTTTCTTT
- | - | TRBJ2-3 | TRBV7-2 | CASGLVGPGHTQYF | TGTGCCAGCGGCTTAGTGGGCCCCGGGCATACGCAGTATTTT
TRBD1 | many | TRBJ1-4 | TRBV28 | CASSLQGVENEKLFF | TGTGCCAGCAGTTTACAGGGGGTGGAGAATGAAAAACTGTTTTTT
TRBD2 | - | TRBJ2-3 | TRBV5-4 | CASSFKLAGVSTDTQYF | TGTGCCAGCAGCTTTAAACTAGCGGGCGTTAGCACAGATACGCAGTATTTT
TRBD1 | few | TRBJ1-4 | TRBV7-9 | CASSPTGTANEKLFF | TGTGCCAGCAGCCCGACCGGGACAGCTAATGAAAAACTGTTTTTT
TRBD1 | many | TRBJ1-2 | TRBV12-5 | CASGETGDGYTF | TGTGCTAGTGGTGAGACAGGGGATGGCTACACCTTC
- | - | TRBJ1-2 | TRBV5-1 | CASSFGSLNYGYTF | TGCGCCAGCAGCTTCGGCAGCCTTAACTATGGCTACACCTTC
- | - | TRBJ2-2 | TRBV7-9 | CASSLSGLPGVEELFF | TGTGCCAGCAGCTTATCCGGGCTGCCGGGGGTTGAGGAGCTGTTTTTT
TRBD2 | - | TRBJ2-5 | TRBV3-1 | CASSQEVTSGTVGTQYF | TGTGCCAGCAGCCAAGAAGTGACTAGCGGGACAGTTGGGACCCAGTACTTC
- | - | TRBJ2-3 | TRBV12-3/TRBV12-4 | CASSPTGRAGMHTQYF | TGTGCCAGCAGTCCTACCGGACGGGCGGGGATGCATACGCAGTATTTT
- | - | TRBJ1-2 | TRBV20-1 | CSAADRRYGYTF | TGCAGTGCTGCCGACAGGCGCTATGGCTACACCTTC
- | many | TRBJ2-7 | TRBV20-1 | CSAGPLEDGTYEQYF | TGCAGTGCTGGCCCCCTTGAAGACGGAACCTACGAGCAGTACTTC
TRBD1 | - | TRBJ1-2 | TRBV5-1 | CASSLGPQGGYGYTF | TGCGCCAGCAGCTTGGGTCCCCAGGGGGGATATGGCTACACCTTC
TRBD1 | many | TRBJ2-1 | TRBV30 | CAWSVPGGLYNEQFF | TGTGCCTGGAGTGTACCAGGGGGCCTCTACAATGAGCAGTTCTTC
TRBD1 | - | TRBJ2-7 | TRBV6-9 | CASSYATGVDEQYF | TGTGCCAGCAGTTACGCGACAGGGGTCGACGAGCAGTACTTC
TRBD1 | - | TRBJ2-4 | TRBV5-6 | CASSPGQGAKNIQYF | TGTGCCAGCAGCCCCGGACAGGGGGCCAAAAACATTCAGTACTTC
- | many | TRBJ2-1 | TRBV27 | CASRVGLNSYNEQFF | TGTGCCAGCAGAGTCGGACTCAACTCCTACAATGAGCAGTTCTTC
- | - | TRBJ2-3 | TRBV29-1 | CSVAHREPDTQYF | TGCAGCGTTGCACACAGGGAGCCAGATACGCAGTATTTT
- | - | TRBJ1-3 | TRBV5-1 | CASSLDRWVPGNTIYF | TGCGCCAGCAGCCTCGATCGTTGGGTCCCTGGAAACACCATATATTTT
TRBD2 | many | TRBJ2-7 | TRBV6-1 | CASRPGLAAYEQYF | TGTGCCAGCAGACCGGGACTAGCGGCCTACGAGCAGTACTTC
- | few | TRBJ2-1 | TRBV29-1 | CSVAKLSNEQFF | TGCAGCGTTGCTAAGTTGAGCAATGAGCAGTTCTTC
- | few | TRBJ1-5 | TRBV4-3 | CASSQDSRGNQPQHF | TGCGCCAGCAGCCAAGATAGCCGCGGCAATCAGCCCCAGCATTTT
- | many | TRBJ2-3 | TRBV10-2 | CASTGAASTDTQYF | TGCGCCAGCACGGGTGCAGCTAGCACAGATACGCAGTATTTT
TRBD1 | - | TRBJ2-6 | TRBV2 | CASRAGTGRSGANVLTF | TGTGCCAGCAGAGCCGGGACAGGACGCTCTGGGGCCAACGTCCTGACTTTC
TRBD1 | many | TRBJ2-5 | TRBV18 | CASSPRQGQETQYF | TGTGCCAGCTCACCGAGACAGGGCCAAGAGACCCAGTACTTC
TRBD2 | - | TRBJ2-1 | TRBV6-5 | CASSYSLGAGGYNEQFF | TGTGCCAGCAGTTACTCCCTTGGAGCGGGGGGGTACAATGAGCAGTTCTTC
TRBD1 | few | TRBJ2-5 | TRBV5-1 | CASSLTSQGARETQYF | TGCGCCAGCAGCTTGACCTCACAGGGGGCGCGAGAGACCCAGTACTTC
- | - | TRBJ2-2 | TRBV6-1 | CATLVWFLEGLAANTGELFF | TGTGCCACCCTGGTTTGGTTTTTGGAGGGCTTGGCCGCGAACACCGGGGAGCTGTTTTTT
- | many | TRBJ2-7 | TRBV6-5 | CASSYSNRGRYEQYF | TGTGCCAGCAGTTACTCGAACCGGGGACGATACGAGCAGTACTTC
- | many | TRBJ1-2 | TRBV2 | CASRGVADYGYTF | TGTGCCAGCAGGGGGGTGGCAGACTATGGCTACACCTTC
TRBD1 | - | TRBJ2-2 | TRBV20-1 | CSAGTVANTGELFF | TGCAGTGCTGGGACAGTGGCGAACACCGGGGAGCTGTTTTTT
- | few | TRBJ1-2 | TRBV10-2 | CASSERVNGYGYTF | TGCGCCAGCAGTGAAAGGGTGAACGGCTATGGCTACACCTTC
- | many | TRBJ1-5 | TRBV20-1 | CSAGRQNQPQHF | TGCAGTGCCGGACGACAGAATCAGCCCCAGCATTTT
- | - | TRBJ2-7 | TRBV18 | CASSPPAQGTLPYEQYF | TGTGCCAGCTCACCACCGGCCCAGGGGACGCTTCCTTACGAGCAGTACTTC
- | many | TRBJ2-7 | TRBV18 | CASSPQGSTYEQYF | TGTGCCAGCTCACCCCAGGGGTCGACCTACGAGCAGTACTTC
- | - | TRBJ2-7 | TRBV28 | CATVTGYEQYF | TGTGCCACCGTGACAGGCTACGAGCAGTACTTC
TRBD1 | few | TRBJ1-1 | TRBV29-1 | CSVDKTGVNTEAFF | TGCAGCGTCGATAAGACAGGGGTGAACACTGAAGCTTTCTTT
TRBD2 | - | TRBJ2-3 | TRBV20-1 | CSASGLAGSTDTQYF | TGCAGTGCTTCCGGACTAGCGGGGAGCACAGATACGCAGTATTTT
TRBD1 | few | TRBJ2-1 | TRBV7-7 | CASSLSKDRGHYNEQFF | TGTGCTAGCAGCTTGAGTAAAGACAGGGGGCACTACAATGAGCAGTTCTTC
TRBD1 | many | TRBJ1-2 | TRBV28 | CASSRGDYGYTF | TGTGCCAGCAGCAGGGGGGACTATGGCTACACCTTC
TRBD2 | many | TRBJ2-7 | TRBV7-8 | CASSLVAGKGEFYEQYF | TGTGCCAGCAGCTTAGTAGCGGGAAAAGGGGAGTTTTACGAGCAGTACTTC
- | many | TRBJ1-3 | TRBV2 | CASTPSTSGNTIYF | TGTGCCAGCACTCCCAGCACCTCTGGAAACACCATATATTTT
TRBD1 | many | TRBJ2-5 | TRBV11-2 | CASSGGQGAGETQYF | TGTGCCAGCAGCGGAGGACAGGGGGCGGGAGAGACCCAGTACTTC
TRBD2 | many | TRBJ2-3 | TRBV12-3/TRBV12-4 | CASSGLAGITDTQYF | TGTGCCAGCAGCGGACTAGCGGGGATCACAGATACGCAGTATTTT
- | - | TRBJ2-7 | TRBV20-1 | CSARAGGDEQYF | TGCAGTGCTAGGGCTGGCGGGGACGAGCAGTACTTC
TRBD2 | - | TRBJ2-5 | TRBV12-5 | CASGFPASGGTQYF | TGTGCTAGTGGTTTCCCCGCTAGCGGGGGTACCCAGTACTTC
- | many | TRBJ1-1 | TRBV6-1 | CASSADWPGGTEAFF | TGTGCCAGCAGTGCTGACTGGCCCGGCGGTACTGAAGCTTTCTTT
- | many | TRBJ1-1 | TRBV12-5 | CASGLVRTMNTEAFF | TGTGCTAGTGGTTTGGTTCGGACAATGAACACTGAAGCTTTCTTT
- | few | TRBJ1-2 | TRBV20-1 | CSARDVAQFYGCTF | TGCAGTGCTAGAGATGTCGCACAGTTCTATGGCTGCACCTTC
- | once | TRBJ2-6 | TRBV4-1 | CASSQERVSGANVLTF | TGCGCCAGCAGCCAAGAACGGGTGTCGGGGGCCAACGTCCTGACTTTC
TRBD2 | - | TRBJ2-7 | TRBV6-1 | CASRRLAGVKYEQYF | TGTGCCAGCAGGCGACTAGCGGGGGTTAAGTACGAGCAGTACTTC
TRBD1 | few | TRBJ1-4 | TRBV7-2 | CASRPGTANEKLFF | TGTGCCAGCAGGCCCGGGACAGCTAATGAAAAACTGTTTTTT
- | - | TRBJ1-1 | TRBV5-1 | CASSVVGGTEAFF | TGCGCCAGCAGCGTGGTCGGGGGCACTGAAGCTTTCTTT